This T cell receptor (beta chain) was identified during a study of beta chain features in type 1 diabetes. Study observations and caveats: The similarity of naive, central memory and Treg TCRB repertoires appeared greater among patients than among healthy donors.

V was cut by 1 base and J by 5 bases, with 9 bases left in between. The germline V gene has CDR1 SGDLS and CDR2 YYNGEE. There are 13 residues in the CDR3. Expressed TCRB transcripts were sequenced because the isolated RNA had all been reverse transcribed beforehand. Here immunoSEQ multiplex PCR was the method, and the copy in TCRdb shows in-frame clones only, minus some. Of roughly 400,000 clones in the sample, approximately 13% are singletons; the top ten hold 0.035% to 0.045%. Note on this clone: Its matching antigen is unknown.

The sample was naive CD4+ T cells from blood. The chain carries TRBV9 and TRBJ1-2; D is ambiguous. The receptor was isolated from a man under 40 in good health. The CDR3 sequence is CASSVRERYGYTF. For the CDR3, the DNA is TGTGCCAGCAGCGTACGGGAGAGATATGGCTACACCTTC.